This TCR beta chain was captured by sequencing in a study of blood T cell repertoires in COVID-19. Whole-study context: There were acute and convalescent COVID-19 samples, and they came from the United States, Italy and Spain. PBMCs, B-cell-depleted T cells, or T cells provided the cDNA or gDNA that made up the material.

As handled by the study authors: Reference gene primer amplification yielded estimated nucleated cell counts. Assay used: immunoSEQ multiplex PCR; TCRdb lists only in-frame clones, some missing. That table supplies the V and J calls and clone size; D and trimming were determined from the DNA. The data show 89,000 or so clones, about 85% seen once. With V trimmed by 1 base and J by 3 bases, 7 bases remained unmatched. Germline CDR1 is MGHRA and CDR2 is YSYEKL. The CDR3 has 17 amino acids. The rearrangement joins TRBV4-1 to TRBJ2-2; TRBD2 aligns across 8 bases. The sample taken for sequencing was peripheral blood. The TCR was taken from a human donor in a cohort sampled during active COVID-19. The DNA for the CDR3 is TGCGCCAGCAGCCAAGGGCCGGGGGGGAGCGACACCGGGGAGCTGTTTTTT. Its translation is CASSQGPGGSDTGELFF.